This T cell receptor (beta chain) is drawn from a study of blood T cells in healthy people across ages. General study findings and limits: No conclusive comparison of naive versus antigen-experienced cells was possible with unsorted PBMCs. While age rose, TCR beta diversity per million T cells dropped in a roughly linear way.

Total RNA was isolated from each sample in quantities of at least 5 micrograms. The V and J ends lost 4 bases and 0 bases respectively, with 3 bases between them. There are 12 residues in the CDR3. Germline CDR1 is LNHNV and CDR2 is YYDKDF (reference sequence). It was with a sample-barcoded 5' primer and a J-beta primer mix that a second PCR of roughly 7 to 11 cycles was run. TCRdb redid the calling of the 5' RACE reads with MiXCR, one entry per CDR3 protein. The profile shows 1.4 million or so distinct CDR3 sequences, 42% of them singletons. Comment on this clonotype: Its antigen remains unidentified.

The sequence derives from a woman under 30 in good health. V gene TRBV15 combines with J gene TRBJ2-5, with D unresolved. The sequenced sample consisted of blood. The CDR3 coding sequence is TGTGCCACCAGCACCTACCAAGAGACCCAGTACTTC. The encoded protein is CATSTYQETQYF.